The sequence of this TCR beta chain was determined in a study of cytomegalovirus exposure and HLA in healthy donors. Study details: Samples from HLA-typed donors yielded about 86 million unique TCRs in an early data release. Notes on the study in general: In a later analysis, HLA-associated beta chains showed higher expansion and lower generation probabilities than comparable chains. Earlier findings revealed that most TCR beta V segments proved productive either about 87% or about 30% of the time.

Of note for this clone: Its matching antigen is unknown.

PCR used 60 Vbeta primers and 13 Jbeta primers. Per the study methods: In a later analysis, roughly 11 million of tens of millions of unique beta chains occurred in at least two donors. Here immunoSEQ multiplex PCR was the method, and the copy in TCRdb shows in-frame clones only, minus some. The DNA gave D and trimming, while V, J and clone size come from that table. Found here are 65,000 to 95,000 clones, 78% of them singletons; the top ten hold around 2.6%. V gave up 6 bases and J gave up 9 bases; unmatched junction bases: 3. There are 13 residues in the CDR3. Germline V gives CDR1 MNHNS, CDR2 SASEGT.

Material for sequencing was PBMCs. The TCR sequence derives from a male donor in good health and CMV-seropositive. The V call is TRBV6-1, the J call TRBJ2-1, with 12 bases fitting TRBD2. DNA of the CDR3: TGTGCCAGCAGGACTAGCGGGAGATTTGAGCAGTTCTTC. This translates into CASRTSGRFEQFF.